The rows below give T cell receptor beta chains drawn from one sample of a study of T cells in Graves' hyperthyroidism and ophthalmopathy. TCRdb analysed the multiplex PCR reads with MiXCR anew, one entry per CDR3 protein. The sample contains around 350,000 distinct CDR3 sequences, approximately 15% of which appear only once. Sequencing input: blood. Source of these receptors: a woman aged 30 to 39 with Graves' ophthalmopathy. CDR3s include the opening cysteine and the closing phenylalanine or tryptophan. The order of the fields is V gene, D gene, clone size, J gene, CDR3 protein, CDR3 DNA. A D gene is named only where the DNA matches it firmly. Clone size is not always given. Where it is, it says once, few, many or a class for expanded clones.

V gene: TRBV4-1
D gene: NA
clone size: few
J gene: TRBJ2-5
CDR3 protein: CASASREPEGETQYF
CDR3 DNA: TGCGCCAGCGCCTCTCGGGAGCCTGAGGGGGAGACCCAGTACTTC

V gene: TRBV7-2
D gene: TRBD1
clone size: many
J gene: TRBJ1-1
CDR3 protein: CASSRQGGGTEAFF
CDR3 DNA: TGTGCCAGCAGCCGACAGGGCGGGGGCACTGAAGCTTTCTTT

V gene: TRBV7-9
D gene: TRBD1
clone size: many
J gene: TRBJ1-1
CDR3 protein: CASRGQGTEAFF
CDR3 DNA: TGTGCCAGCAGAGGACAGGGCACTGAAGCTTTCTTT

V gene: TRBV6-2/TRBV6-3
D gene: NA
clone size: NA
J gene: TRBJ2-3
CDR3 protein: CASSPQASWLSSTDTQYF
CDR3 DNA: TGTGCCAGCAGCCCTCAGGCCAGTTGGCTCTCTAGCACAGATACGCAGTATTTT

V gene: TRBV7-8
D gene: NA
clone size: many
J gene: TRBJ1-4
CDR3 protein: CASSRANNNEKLFF
CDR3 DNA: TGTGCCAGCAGCAGAGCGAATAACAATGAAAAACTGTTTTTT

V gene: TRBV4-1
D gene: NA
clone size: many
J gene: TRBJ1-1
CDR3 protein: CASSQGSSEAFF
CDR3 DNA: TGCGCCAGCAGCCAAGGTTCGTCTGAAGCTTTCTTT

V gene: TRBV7-9
D gene: NA
clone size: many
J gene: TRBJ2-2
CDR3 protein: CASSLRSNWKAGELFF
CDR3 DNA: TGTGCCAGCAGCTTAAGGTCGAACTGGAAGGCTGGGGAGCTGTTTTTT

V gene: TRBV5-1
D gene: NA
clone size: many
J gene: TRBJ2-1
CDR3 protein: CASSLARGRAYNEQFF
CDR3 DNA: TGCGCCAGCAGCTTGGCCAGAGGGCGAGCCTACAATGAGCAGTTCTTC

V gene: TRBV15
D gene: NA
clone size: many
J gene: TRBJ2-3
CDR3 protein: CATSVRVPTDTQYF
CDR3 DNA: TGTGCCACCAGCGTCCGGGTTCCCACAGATACGCAGTATTTT

V gene: TRBV7-2
D gene: NA
clone size: many
J gene: TRBJ1-1
CDR3 protein: CASRKQGGIRGTEAFF
CDR3 DNA: TGTGCCAGCAGGAAACAGGGCGGAATCCGGGGCACTGAAGCTTTCTTT

V gene: TRBV10-3
D gene: TRBD1
clone size: many
J gene: TRBJ2-7
CDR3 protein: CATEERDSSYEQYF
CDR3 DNA: TGTGCCACCGAGGAGAGGGACAGCTCCTACGAGCAGTACTTC

V gene: TRBV24-1
D gene: NA
clone size: few
J gene: TRBJ2-2
CDR3 protein: CATSDLQLRNTGELFF
CDR3 DNA: TGTGCCACCAGTGATTTGCAGCTCCGGAACACCGGGGAGCTGTTTTTT

V gene: TRBV2
D gene: TRBD2
clone size: many
J gene: TRBJ2-3
CDR3 protein: CASGGSSKRGGSSDTQYF
CDR3 DNA: TGTGCCAGCGGCGGCTCCTCCAAGCGGGGGGGCAGTTCAGATACGCAGTATTTT

V gene: TRBV27
D gene: TRBD2
clone size: many
J gene: TRBJ2-2
CDR3 protein: CASSLTGGLTGELFF
CDR3 DNA: TGTGCCAGCAGCCTCACGGGGGGGTTGACCGGGGAGCTGTTTTTT

V gene: TRBV2
D gene: TRBD1
clone size: many
J gene: TRBJ2-5
CDR3 protein: CASSEGVWQGEQETQYF
CDR3 DNA: TGTGCCAGCAGTGAAGGGGTATGGCAGGGGGAGCAAGAGACCCAGTACTTC

V gene: TRBV28
D gene: NA
clone size: many
J gene: TRBJ2-7
CDR3 protein: CASTELDRTPTYEQYF
CDR3 DNA: TGTGCCAGCACCGAGTTGGACCGGACCCCCACCTACGAGCAGTACTTC

V gene: TRBV12-3/TRBV12-4
D gene: NA
clone size: many
J gene: TRBJ1-1
CDR3 protein: CASSGATQGWYTEAFF
CDR3 DNA: TGTGCCAGCAGTGGAGCGACACAGGGCTGGTACACTGAAGCTTTCTTT

V gene: TRBV6-1
D gene: NA
clone size: NA
J gene: TRBJ1-4
CDR3 protein: CASNQRGIANEKLFF
CDR3 DNA: TGTGCCAGCAACCAACGGGGGATAGCTAATGAAAAACTGTTTTTT

V gene: TRBV12-5
D gene: NA
clone size: NA
J gene: TRBJ2-2
CDR3 protein: CASGLSGGTGGLFF
CDR3 DNA: TGTGCTAGTGGTTTGTCCGGTGGGACCGGGGGGCTGTTTTTT

V gene: TRBV20-1
D gene: NA
clone size: NA
J gene: TRBJ1-2
CDR3 protein: CSAFGGGNYGYTF
CDR3 DNA: TGCAGTGCTTTTGGGGGCGGAAACTATGGCTACACCTTC

V gene: TRBV28
D gene: NA
clone size: many
J gene: TRBJ2-1
CDR3 protein: CASSFGSSYNEQFF
CDR3 DNA: TGTGCCAGCAGTTTTGGCAGCTCCTACAATGAGCAGTTCTTC

V gene: TRBV4-1
D gene: NA
clone size: many
J gene: TRBJ1-3
CDR3 protein: CASSQERSGNTIYF
CDR3 DNA: TGCGCCAGCAGCCAAGAGCGTTCTGGAAACACCATATATTTT

V gene: TRBV7-6
D gene: NA
clone size: NA
J gene: TRBJ2-7
CDR3 protein: CASSLGVGSYEQYF
CDR3 DNA: TGTGCCAGCAGCTTAGGGGTAGGGTCCTACGAGCAGTACTTC

V gene: TRBV12-3/TRBV12-4
D gene: NA
clone size: few
J gene: TRBJ2-5
CDR3 protein: CASTGGVETQYF
CDR3 DNA: TGTGCCAGCACCGGAGGGGTGGAGACCCAGTACTTC

V gene: TRBV2
D gene: NA
clone size: NA
J gene: TRBJ2-2
CDR3 protein: CASSELSTGELFF
CDR3 DNA: TGTGCCAGCAGTGAACTTTCCACCGGGGAGCTGTTTTTT

V gene: TRBV19
D gene: TRBD2
clone size: few
J gene: TRBJ2-7
CDR3 protein: CASSPGLILYEQYF
CDR3 DNA: TGTGCCAGTTCCCCGGGACTAATTCTTTACGAGCAGTACTTC

V gene: TRBV5-5
D gene: TRBD2
clone size: NA
J gene: TRBJ2-7
CDR3 protein: CASSLGLAGGSYEQYF
CDR3 DNA: TGTGCCAGCAGCCTAGGACTAGCGGGGGGCTCCTACGAGCAGTACTTC

V gene: TRBV2
D gene: NA
clone size: many
J gene: TRBJ2-3
CDR3 protein: CASSGVGNPRDTQYF
CDR3 DNA: TGTGCCAGCAGTGGAGTGGGTAACCCCAGAGATACGCAGTATTTT

V gene: TRBV2
D gene: NA
clone size: many
J gene: TRBJ1-5
CDR3 protein: CASRDVGNQPQHF
CDR3 DNA: TGTGCCAGCAGGGACGTTGGTAATCAGCCCCAGCATTTT

V gene: TRBV19
D gene: TRBD2
clone size: few
J gene: TRBJ2-1
CDR3 protein: CASRAWLAGNNEQFF
CDR3 DNA: TGTGCCAGTAGGGCGTGGCTAGCGGGGAACAATGAGCAGTTCTTC

V gene: TRBV7-8
D gene: NA
clone size: many
J gene: TRBJ1-6
CDR3 protein: CASSPGPTGIGSPLHF
CDR3 DNA: TGTGCCAGCAGCCCAGGGCCTACGGGGATTGGTTCACCCCTCCACTTT

V gene: TRBV28
D gene: TRBD2
clone size: many
J gene: TRBJ2-2
CDR3 protein: CASSFSSGGQAGELFF
CDR3 DNA: TGTGCCAGCAGTTTCTCTAGCGGGGGGCAAGCCGGGGAGCTGTTTTTT

V gene: TRBV29-1
D gene: TRBD1
clone size: NA
J gene: TRBJ1-2
CDR3 protein: CSVEIVQGARDGYTF
CDR3 DNA: TGCAGCGTTGAGATCGTACAGGGGGCCCGGGATGGCTACACCTTC

V gene: TRBV5-6
D gene: TRBD1
clone size: many
J gene: TRBJ2-2
CDR3 protein: CASSPRGQLTNTGELFF
CDR3 DNA: TGTGCCAGCAGCCCAAGGGGACAGCTTACGAACACCGGGGAGCTGTTTTTT

V gene: TRBV29-1
D gene: NA
clone size: few
J gene: TRBJ1-3
CDR3 protein: CSGGMGVNGNTIYF
CDR3 DNA: TGCAGCGGCGGGATGGGGGTAAACGGAAACACCATATATTTT

V gene: TRBV28
D gene: TRBD1
clone size: many
J gene: TRBJ1-1
CDR3 protein: CASSRISGQGAGTEAFF
CDR3 DNA: TGTGCCAGCAGTAGAATTAGTGGACAGGGGGCGGGAACTGAAGCTTTCTTT

V gene: TRBV11-2
D gene: TRBD1
clone size: many
J gene: TRBJ2-7
CDR3 protein: CASSLVQGTGARVKQYF
CDR3 DNA: TGTGCCAGCAGCTTAGTTCAAGGGACAGGGGCGCGGGTCAAGCAGTACTTC

V gene: TRBV18
D gene: NA
clone size: many
J gene: TRBJ1-2
CDR3 protein: CASSPDRPGIYGYTF
CDR3 DNA: TGTGCCAGCTCACCAGATCGTCCAGGGATCTATGGCTACACCTTC

V gene: TRBV11-2
D gene: NA
clone size: many
J gene: TRBJ2-7
CDR3 protein: CTSSLELVRGAYEQYF
CDR3 DNA: TGTACCAGCAGCTTAGAACTCGTAAGGGGGGCCTACGAGCAGTACTTC

V gene: TRBV6-4
D gene: NA
clone size: few
J gene: TRBJ1-5
CDR3 protein: CASSSEGEGQPQHF
CDR3 DNA: TGTGCCAGCAGTAGCGAGGGGGAGGGCCAGCCCCAGCATTTT

V gene: TRBV3-1
D gene: TRBD2
clone size: many
J gene: TRBJ2-1
CDR3 protein: CASSLEPRGGEQFF
CDR3 DNA: TGTGCCAGCAGCCTGGAGCCCCGGGGAGGGGAGCAGTTCTTC

V gene: TRBV7-2
D gene: TRBD2
clone size: many
J gene: TRBJ2-7
CDR3 protein: CASSYHMTSGGYEQYF
CDR3 DNA: TGTGCCAGCAGCTACCATATGACTAGCGGGGGCTACGAGCAGTACTTC

V gene: TRBV5-1
D gene: NA
clone size: many
J gene: TRBJ2-7
CDR3 protein: CASSFRTAAYEQYF
CDR3 DNA: TGCGCCAGCAGCTTTCGGACAGCTGCCTACGAGCAGTACTTC

V gene: TRBV11-2
D gene: NA
clone size: few
J gene: TRBJ1-4
CDR3 protein: CASSLVYGTNEKLFF
CDR3 DNA: TGTGCCAGCAGCTTAGTTTATGGAACTAATGAAAAACTGTTTTTT

V gene: TRBV28
D gene: NA
clone size: NA
J gene: TRBJ1-2
CDR3 protein: CASSGGGVYGYTF
CDR3 DNA: TGTGCCAGCAGTGGCGGGGGCGTTTATGGCTACACCTTC

V gene: TRBV11-2
D gene: NA
clone size: many
J gene: TRBJ2-5
CDR3 protein: CASSFGVLETQYF
CDR3 DNA: TGTGCCAGCAGCTTCGGGGTTTTAGAGACCCAGTACTTC

V gene: TRBV24-1
D gene: NA
clone size: many
J gene: TRBJ2-1
CDR3 protein: CATSHERLLYNEQFF
CDR3 DNA: TGTGCCACCAGCCATGAGAGGCTCCTCTACAATGAGCAGTTCTTC

V gene: TRBV5-4
D gene: TRBD2
clone size: NA
J gene: TRBJ2-5
CDR3 protein: CASKSSGGQETQYF
CDR3 DNA: TGTGCCAGCAAGTCTAGCGGGGGGCAAGAGACCCAGTACTTC

V gene: TRBV9
D gene: NA
clone size: NA
J gene: TRBJ2-3
CDR3 protein: CASSVLGADTQYF
CDR3 DNA: TGTGCCAGCAGCGTACTAGGCGCAGATACGCAGTATTTT